A single sample is the source of the 8 T cell receptor beta chains below, sequenced in a study of molecular identifiers for immune sequencing clone quantification. TCRdb processed the PCR reads anew with MiXCR; each CDR3 protein has one entry. In the table there are roughly 71,000 distinct CDR3 sequences, approximately 18% of which are singletons. The source material was naive CD8+ T cells from blood, with Jurkat cell RNA spiked in. Regarding subset: FACS-sorted CD8+CD4-CCR7+CD45RA+ naive T cells. All receptors come from a human donor in good health. Some libraries in this study had Jurkat cell RNA spiked in.

In its sample, this clonotype was seen many times. This chain connects TRBV4-2 to TRBJ2-2, with D perhaps matching TRBD1 (5 bases). Per the germline V gene, CDR1 is LGHNA and CDR2 is YNFKEQ. V shed 3 bases and J shed 2 bases, with 16 bases lying between them. The CDR3 has 17 amino acids. The CDR3 coding sequence is TGTGCCAGCAGCCACCCCATGGGGCTAGATAACACCGGGGAGCTGTTTTTT. It translates to CASSHPMGLDNTGELFF.

Ten or more counts support this clonotype. The chain has TRBV20-1 and TRBJ2-3; 10 bases are shared with TRBD2. CDR1 is DFQATT, CDR2 SNEGSKA, per germline (reference sequence). J lost 0 bases, V lost 0 bases, and 15 bases had no gene match. CDR3 size: 20 residues. The chain's CDR3 is CSARDQPRSGRTASTDTQYF. As DNA, the CDR3 is TGCAGTGCTAGAGACCAGCCCCGTAGCGGGAGGACGGCCAGCACAGATACGCAGTATTTT.

This clonotype was seen many times. The CDR3 nucleotides are TGTGCCAGCAGTTCTCCGGGACAGGGGAACTATGAAAAACTGTTTTTT. This sequence encodes CASSSPGQGNYEKLFF. This sequence joins TRBV27 and TRBJ1-4, with TRBD1 matching 10 bases. Germline CDR1 is MNHEY and CDR2 is SMNVEV (reference sequence). This CDR3 has 16 residues. After removal of 4 bases from V and 6 bases from J, the junction contained 8 bases not matched to a gene.

The genes are TRBV7-9 and TRBJ1-2; tentative D call: TRBD1 (6 bases). V lost 3 bases, J lost 4 bases, and 15 bases lay in between. The CDR3 runs 15 residues. Germline CDR1 SEHNR, CDR2 FQNEAQ (reference sequence). The CDR3 region has the DNA TGTGCCAGCAGCTTGGGAGCCGGGACAAGCTATGGCTACACCTTC. Translated: CASSLGAGTSYGYTF.

At least ten counts were recorded for this clonotype. The gene calls are TRBV5-1 and TRBJ2-5; no clear D. Per the germline V gene, CDR1 is SGHRS and CDR2 is YFSETQ. The V end lost 6 bases, the J end lost 2 bases, and 17 bases lay between the germline ends. This CDR3 comprises 15 residues. Here the CDR3 DNA reads TGCGCCAGCAAGGTTGGGCACAGACAACAAGAGACCCAGTACTTC. It encodes CASKVGHRQQETQYF.

The V gene is TRBV10-3, the J gene TRBJ2-1; TRBD1 aligns across 7 bases. V dropped 6 bases and J dropped 5; count of bases not matched to a gene: 16. The germline CDR1 and CDR2 sequences are ENHRY and SYGVKD. CDR3 size: 17 residues. For the CDR3, the DNA is TGTGCCATCAGGGATTGGGGCAGGGGGAGTTTGGACAATGAGCAGTTCTTC. Translation gives CAIRDWGRGSLDNEQFF.

This clonotype was observed at least ten times. The rearrangement joins TRBV27 to TRBJ2-1; the D call may be TRBD1 or TRBD2 (6 bases each). Trimming left V 10 bases short and J 0 bases short, with 25 bases between. CDR1 is MNHEY and CDR2 is SMNVEV in the germline V gene (reference sequence). The CDR3 length is 18 residues. The CDR3 nucleotides read TGTGCCACCTGGTCAGGGTTAGGCGGGACAAGCTCCTACAATGAGCAGTTCTTC. Encoded protein: CATWSGLGGTSSYNEQFF.

This clonotype was seen at least ten times. This rearrangement joins TRBV25-1 to TRBJ2-3; D possibly corresponds to TRBD2 (6 bases). The CDR3 is 15 amino acids. The V end lost 6 bases, the J end lost 6 bases, and 19 bases lay between the germline ends. From germline, CDR1 is MGHDK and CDR2 SYGVNS. CDR3 DNA sequence: TGTGCCAGCAGCCTTCAATGGCGGGATCCGGATACGCAGTATTTT. The encoded protein is CASSLQWRDPDTQYF.